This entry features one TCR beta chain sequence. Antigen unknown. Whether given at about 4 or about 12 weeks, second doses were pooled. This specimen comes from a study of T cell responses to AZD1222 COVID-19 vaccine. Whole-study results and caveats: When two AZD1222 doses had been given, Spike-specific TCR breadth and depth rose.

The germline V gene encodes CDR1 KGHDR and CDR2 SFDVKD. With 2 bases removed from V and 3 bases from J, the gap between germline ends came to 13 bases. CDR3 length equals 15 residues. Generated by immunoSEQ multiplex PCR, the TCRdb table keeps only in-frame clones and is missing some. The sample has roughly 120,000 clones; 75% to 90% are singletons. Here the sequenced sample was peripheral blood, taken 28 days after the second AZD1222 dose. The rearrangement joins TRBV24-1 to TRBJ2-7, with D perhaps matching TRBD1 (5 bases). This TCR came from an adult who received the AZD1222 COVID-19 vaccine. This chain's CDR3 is CATSDSSGSFYEQYF. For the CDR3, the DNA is TGTGCCACCAGTGATTCGTCAGGGTCCTTCTACGAGCAGTACTTC.